The 21 T cell receptor beta chains presented below share a single source sample, sequenced in a study of shared clonotypes between healthy human individuals (dated by TCRdb to about 2020). Library method: the immunoSEQ multiplex PCR assay. TCRdb re-hosts the immuneACCESS table, in-frame sequences only. Its copies lack some clones; in the studies checked, an unresolved V gene accounts for under half of them, and the cause for the rest is not known. In this sample the table shows a few million clones, roughly nine tenths of which occur a single time. The ten largest clones take up about 0.13% of the sample. Sequencing was done on a sample of naive CD4+ T cells sorted from blood. Read against the paper, the sample's cell subset or site label means: CD45RA+ positively selected. Receptors originate from a man aged 18 to 30 in good health.

This CDR3 is CASSFVQEVNYGYTF. The CDR3 DNA follows: TGTGCCAGCAGTTTCGTTCAGGAGGTTAACTATGGCTACACCTTC. The chain has TRBV28 and TRBJ1-2; D is ambiguous. CDR1 is MDHEN and CDR2 is SYDVKM in the germline V gene. V was cut by 3 bases and J by 1 base, with 12 bases left in between. CDR3 length equals 15 residues.

The gene calls are TRBV6-4 and TRBJ2-1; 9 nucleotides match TRBD1. Germline lookup yields CDR1 MRHNA and CDR2 SNTAGT. This CDR3 comprises 14 residues. V dropped 5 bases and J dropped 7; count of bases not matched to a gene: 6. CDR3 sequence reads: CASSRDRERNEQFF. In DNA form, the CDR3 reads TGTGCCAGCAGTCGGGACAGGGAAAGAAATGAGCAGTTCTTC.

There are a few counts of this clone. The rearrangement joins TRBV19 to TRBJ1-2; D gene uncertain. CDR1 LNHDA and CDR2 SQIVND come from the germline V gene (reference sequence). The CDR3 extends over 12 amino acids. Trimming removed 6 bases at V and 3 bases at J, with 8 bases between. The CDR3 loop reads CASRFVDYGYTF. In DNA form, the CDR3 reads TGTGCCAGTAGGTTCGTAGACTATGGCTACACCTTC.

This clone has just one count. V gene TRBV4-3 combines with J gene TRBJ2-7; 7 nucleotides agree with TRBD1. The CDR3 is 15 amino acids. V gave up 4 bases and J gave up 5 bases; unmatched junction bases: 11. The germline V gene encodes CDR1 LGHNA and CDR2 YSLEER. The CDR3 coding sequence is TGCGCCAGCAGCCTAGAGGTAGGGGGCTCTAACGAGCAGTACTTC. Protein sequence: CASSLEVGGSNEQYF.

The V and J genes are TRBV18 and TRBJ1-3; D gene uncertain. V was shortened by 2 bases and J by 2 bases, with 7 bases between the two germline ends. This CDR3 is built from 14 residues. Germline CDR1 KGHSH, CDR2 LQKENI. The DNA for the CDR3 is TGTGCCAGCTCACCAAGGCTCGCTGGAAACACCATATATTTT. Translating it yields CASSPRLAGNTIYF.

This rearrangement joins TRBV6-1 to TRBJ2-1, with TRBD2 matching over 12 bases. The CDR3 is 15 amino acids. Germline loops: CDR1 MNHNS, CDR2 SASEGT. V trimming: 6 bases; J trimming: 9 bases; junction bases outside the gene matches: 9. CDR3 residues: CASSPSSGRAGEQFF. The CDR3, as DNA: TGTGCCAGCAGCCCCTCTAGCGGGAGGGCCGGTGAGCAGTTCTTC.

The table lists this clone with a count of one. The gene calls are TRBV10-3 and TRBJ1-4; D ambiguous. V lost 3 bases and J 3 bases, leaving 11 bases between the germline ends. The CDR3 is made up of 15 amino acids. Per germline, CDR1 ENHRY and CDR2 SYGVKD. CDR3 residues: CAISDRDSSNEKLFF. The CDR3 region has the DNA TGTGCCATCAGTGATAGAGACTCATCTAATGAAAAACTGTTTTTT.

The V and J genes are TRBV7-3 and TRBJ2-1; possible D gene TRBD2, 5 bases. This CDR3 comprises 14 residues. CDR1 SGHTA and CDR2 FQGTGA come from the germline V gene. Trimming left V 1 base short and J 6 bases short, with 10 bases between. In nucleotides, the CDR3 is TGTGCCAGCAGCTTAAATATAGCGCGCAATGAGCAGTTCTTC. Translating it yields CASSLNIARNEQFF.

The V call is TRBV7-2, the J call TRBJ2-7, with 10 bases matching TRBD2. CDR3 length: 16 amino acids. CDR1 is SGHTA, CDR2 FQGNSA, per germline. V lost 0 bases to trimming and J lost 5 bases; unmatched junction nucleotides: 7. DNA of the CDR3: TGTGCCAGCAGCTTAGCTAGCGGGAGGTATTCCGACGAGCAGTACTTC. Translating it yields CASSLASGRYSDEQYF.

This clone was seen once. V gene TRBV30 combines with J gene TRBJ1-1, with no clear D. The length of the CDR3 is 14 residues. Germline V gene data show CDR1 as GTSNPN and CDR2 as SVGIG (reference sequence). Trimming left V 2 bases short and J 1 base short, with 11 bases between. The CDR3 spells CAWSRLPENTEAFF. CDR3 DNA: TGTGCCTGGAGTAGGTTGCCAGAGAACACTGAAGCTTTCTTT.

CDR3 sequence reads: CAWQRGAVNEQFF. The CDR3 bases are TGTGCCTGGCAGAGGGGGGCAGTCAATGAGCAGTTCTTC. The chain employs TRBV30 and TRBJ2-1; D may match TRBD1 or TRBD2 (6 bases each). This CDR3 spans 13 amino acids. With 5 bases removed from V and 6 bases from J, the gap between germline ends came to 14 bases. The germline V gene encodes CDR1 GTSNPN and CDR2 SVGIG (reference sequence).

This chain links TRBV5-1 with TRBJ2-1; no firm D call. The germline V gene has CDR1 SGHRS and CDR2 YFSETQ. The V end was cut by 0 bases, the J end by 5 bases, with 9 bases between. CDR3 size: 14 residues. CDR3 bases: TGCGCCAGCAGCTTGGTGTCACGGAACAATGAGCAGTTCTTC. Protein product: CASSLVSRNNEQFF. The complete variable domain, with remaining parts taken from reference TRBV5-1 and TRBJ2-1, reads KAGVTQTPRYLIKTRGQQVTLSCSPISGHRSVSWYQQTPGQGLQFLFEYFSETQRNKGNFPGRFSGRQFSNSRSEMNVSTLELGDSALYLCASSLVSRNNEQFFGPGTRLTVL.

The rearrangement uses TRBV5-1 and TRBJ2-7; D remains ambiguous. The germline V and J ends were trimmed by 7 bases and 0 bases, with 11 bases remaining between them. Germline V gene data show CDR1 as SGHRS and CDR2 as YFSETQ. The CDR3 consists of 13 residues. Here the CDR3 DNA reads TGCGCCAGCTCCCAGGTCCTCTCCTACGAGCAGTACTTC. Amino acid sequence: CASSQVLSYEQYF. The full variable domain, its missing parts supplied by reference TRBV5-1 and TRBJ2-7, is KAGVTQTPRYLIKTRGQQVTLSCSPISGHRSVSWYQQTPGQGLQFLFEYFSETQRNKGNFPGRFSGRQFSNSRSEMNVSTLELGDSALYLCASSQVLSYEQYFGPGTRLTVT.

This clone has a single count. This chain uses TRBV9 with TRBJ1-2; D gene uncertain. CDR3 length: 15 residues. The germline gives CDR1 SGDLS, CDR2 YYNGEE. The V and J ends lost 2 bases and 6 bases respectively, with 17 bases between them. CDR3 sequence: CASSVLGATSNGYTF. The CDR3 bases are TGTGCCAGCAGCGTCCTCGGAGCCACCTCTAATGGCTACACCTTC.

This rearrangement joins TRBV9 to TRBJ1-1; a weak D match, TRBD1 (5 bases). The ends were cut back, 7 bases at V and 4 bases at J, with 17 bases in the middle. Germline loops: CDR1 SGDLS, CDR2 YYNGEE. This CDR3 has 14 amino acids. The CDR3 DNA reads TGTGCCAGCCTCCCCGCAGGGTTAATCACTGAAGCTTTCTTT. This sequence encodes CASLPAGLITEAFF.

Remarks on this clone: The sample carries other DNA sequences with the same CDR3. Written as DNA, the CDR3 is TGTGCCAGCAGCTTAGGACAGCTCAATCAGCCCCAGCATTTT. Amino acids: CASSLGQLNQPQHF. V is TRBV7-2 and J is TRBJ1-5; D might be TRBD1 (5 bases). CDR3 length: 14 residues. The V end lost 1 base, the J end lost 3 bases, and 7 bases lay between the germline ends. CDR1 and CDR2 from the germline V gene are SGHTA and FQGNSA.

This clone was picked up one time. The chain employs TRBV11-3 and TRBJ2-1; D remains ambiguous. The CDR3 is made up of 11 amino acids. V lost 3 bases and J lost 7, with 4 bases in between. From germline, CDR1 is SGHNT and CDR2 YENEEA. Here the CDR3 reads CASSFWNEQFF. CDR3 DNA: TGTGCCAGCAGCTTTTGGAATGAGCAGTTCTTC.

The chain is built from TRBV18 and TRBJ1-5; no definite D call. There are 14 residues in the CDR3. V lost 6 bases, J lost 5 bases, and 14 bases lay in between. Looked up from germline, CDR1 is KGHSH and CDR2 is LQKENI. CDR3 in amino acids: CASSTNTVYQPQHF. The CDR3 DNA is TGTGCCAGCTCCACTAATACGGTATATCAGCCCCAGCATTTT. Full variable domain (remainder filled in from reference TRBV18 and TRBJ1-5): NAGVMQNPRHLVRRRGQEARLRCSPMKGHSHVYWYRQLPEEGLKFMVYLQKENIIDESGMPKERFSAEFPKEGPSILRIQQVVRGDSAAYFCASSTNTVYQPQHFGDGTRLSIL.

The chain employs TRBV5-1 and TRBJ1-6, with D tentatively TRBD1 (6 bases). Per the germline V gene, CDR1 is SGHRS and CDR2 is YFSETQ. This CDR3 has 16 amino acids. Trimming cost V 4 bases and J 10 bases, with 21 bases left between them. CDR3 protein: CASSPEGPGVDSPLHF. The DNA for the CDR3 is TGCGCCAGCAGCCCCGAAGGGCCAGGGGTGGACTCACCCCTCCACTTT. The variable domain in full, with the rest retrieved from reference TRBV5-1 and TRBJ1-6, is KAGVTQTPRYLIKTRGQQVTLSCSPISGHRSVSWYQQTPGQGLQFLFEYFSETQRNKGNFPGRFSGRQFSNSRSEMNVSTLELGDSALYLCASSPEGPGVDSPLHFGNGTRLTVT.

This clone was detected once. The V gene is TRBV7-2, the J gene TRBJ2-7; unclear D gene. Germline CDR1 and CDR2: SGHTA and FQGNSA. V dropped 1 base and J dropped 3 bases, with 7 bases sitting between them. This CDR3 region has 13 residues. CDR3 coding DNA: TGTGCCAGCAGCTTAGAAGGAATCTACGAGCAGTACTTC. Residues: CASSLEGIYEQYF.

This clone was seen just once. The chain is built from TRBV5-6 and TRBJ2-7, with 8 nucleotides matching TRBD1. The trim removed 2 bases at V and 7 bases at J, leaving 2 bases unmatched. The CDR3 loop spans 12 amino acids. CDR1 is SGHDT, CDR2 YYEEEE, per germline. The CDR3 loop is CASSFTGGEQYF. As DNA, the CDR3 is TGTGCCAGCAGCTTCACAGGGGGGGAGCAGTACTTC. The full variable domain, in which reference TRBV5-6 and TRBJ2-7 provide the parts outside the CDR3, is DAGVTQSPTHLIKTRGQQVTLRCSPKSGHDTVSWYQQALGQGPQFIFQYYEEEERQRGNFPDRFSGHQFPNYSSELNVNALLLGDSALYLCASSFTGGEQYFGPGTRLTVT.